A single sample is the source of the 26 T cell receptor beta chains below, sequenced in a study of blood T cell repertoires in COVID-19. This table comes from immunoSEQ multiplex PCR, and its TCRdb copy is limited to in-frame clones, with some not included. The sample shows 130,000 to 150,000 clones, under 90% of them seen only once. Material for sequencing was peripheral blood. These receptors all stem from a man in his sixties or seventies who had recovered from COVID-19.

The V gene is TRBV30, the J gene TRBJ1-1; 8 nucleotides align to TRBD1. The CDR3 is 18 amino acids. J was trimmed by 3 bases and V by 1 base; bases with no gene match: 16. Germline lookup yields CDR1 GTSNPN and CDR2 SVGIG (reference sequence). CDR3 region: CAWSGIETGVLRDTEAFF. The CDR3 bases are TGTGCCTGGAGTGGCATCGAGACAGGGGTTCTTCGGGACACTGAAGCTTTCTTT.

V and J are TRBV10-3 and TRBJ1-1; 7 bases are a match to TRBD1. The trim removed 7 bases at V and 5 bases at J, leaving 10 bases unmatched. Germline V gene lookup returns CDR1 ENHRY and CDR2 SYGVKD. The CDR3 has 14 amino acids. CDR3 nucleotides: TGTGCCATCACCCCACAGGGGATCGGGACTGAAGCTTTCTTT. Residues: CAITPQGIGTEAFF.

The chain links TRBV4-1 to TRBJ2-3; TRBD1 matches at 7 bases. The CDR3 loop spans 15 amino acids. V trimming: 7 bases; J trimming: 0 bases; junction bases outside the gene matches: 7. The germline gives CDR1 MGHRA, CDR2 YSYEKL. CDR3 nucleotides: TGCGCCAGCAAGGGGGCGATCGGTAGCACAGATACGCAGTATTTT. As protein: CASKGAIGSTDTQYF.

V and J are TRBV27 and TRBJ2-4, with 7 positions matching TRBD1. CDR1 and CDR2 (germline): MNHEY, SMNVEV (reference sequence). Losses at the gene ends were 5 bases for V and 15 bases for J; bases not matched to a gene: 10. The CDR3 has 12 residues. The CDR3 region has the DNA TGTGCCAGCAGTCACCCGGGACAGCCCCCGTACTTC. Protein sequence: CASSHPGQPPYF.

This chain connects TRBV5-6 to TRBJ2-4; D possibly corresponds to TRBD2 (6 bases). Germline loops: CDR1 SGHDT, CDR2 YYEEEE. The CDR3 consists of 14 residues. The ends were cut back, 6 bases at V and 11 bases at J, with 21 bases in the middle. The chain's CDR3 is CASTRGGGGSVQYF. CDR3 in DNA: TGTGCCAGCACAAGGGGTGGGGGAGGTTCTGTTCAGTACTTC. Full variable domain (missing parts from reference TRBV5-6 and TRBJ2-4): DAGVTQSPTHLIKTRGQQVTLRCSPKSGHDTVSWYQQALGQGPQFIFQYYEEEERQRGNFPDRFSGHQFPNYSSELNVNALLLGDSALYLCASTRGGGGSVQYFGAGTRLSVL.

The V call is TRBV6-5, the J call TRBJ1-1; TRBD1 might be the D (6 bases). Per the germline V gene, CDR1 is MNHEY and CDR2 is SVGAGI. This CDR3 is built from 11 residues. Trimming removed 6 bases at V and 4 bases at J, with 6 bases between. The CDR3: CASRQGTEAFF. CDR3 bases: TGTGCCAGCAGACAGGGCACTGAAGCTTTCTTT.

V and J are TRBV19 and TRBJ1-5, with 7 bases fitting TRBD1. V was pared by 2 bases and J by 4 bases, with 2 bases of the junction left unmatched. This CDR3 contains 14 residues. The V gene's germline CDR1 is LNHDA and CDR2 SQIVND (reference sequence). The CDR3 loop is CASSISRGNQPQHF. The CDR3 region has the DNA TGTGCCAGTAGTATAAGCAGGGGGAATCAGCCCCAGCATTTT.

J is TRBJ2-3 and V is TRBV30, with D possibly being TRBD2 (5 bases). The germline V gene has CDR1 GTSNPN and CDR2 SVGIG (reference sequence). The V end lost 4 bases, the J end lost 2 bases, and 19 bases lay between the germline ends. The CDR3 has 16 residues. CDR3 region: CAWTHVQDFTTDTQYF. CDR3 sequence (DNA): TGTGCCTGGACCCATGTCCAGGACTTTACCACAGATACGCAGTATTTT.

CDR3 sequence (DNA): TGTGCCAGCAGCTTAAGTGGGGACAGCTACAATGAGCAGTTCTTC. The encoded protein is CASSLSGDSYNEQFF. The V and J genes are TRBV5-8 and TRBJ2-1, with 7 bases fitting TRBD1. The CDR3 has 15 residues. Germline trimming cut 2 bases from V and 3 bases from J; bases unmatched to any gene: 5. Germline CDR1 is SGHTS and CDR2 is YDEGEE.

This clone was seen only a few times. The V call is TRBV7-2, the J call TRBJ2-2, with D possibly TRBD1 on 5 matching bases. Germline CDR1 reads SGHTA; CDR2 reads FQGNSA. The ends were cut back, 5 bases at V and 5 bases at J, with 12 bases in the middle. The CDR3 has 14 residues. For the CDR3, the DNA is TGTGCCAGCAGCGCTTCTGGGGCAACCGGGGAGCTGTTTTTT. Residues: CASSASGATGELFF.

The chain links TRBV10-3 to TRBJ2-3, with a tentative D call TRBD2 (6 bases). The CDR3 is made up of 19 amino acids. V lost 0 bases, J lost 6 bases, and 25 bases lay in between. Germline V gene lookup returns CDR1 ENHRY and CDR2 SYGVKD. CDR3 coding DNA: TGTGCCATCAGTGAGTCCGTGCCCTTGGTGGGAGGTCTACACGATACGCAGTATTTT. This codes for CAISESVPLVGGLHDTQYF.

The V gene is TRBV5-1, the J gene TRBJ2-5, with a possible D match to TRBD2 (6 bases). This CDR3 has 15 amino acids. The germline V gene encodes CDR1 SGHRS and CDR2 YFSETQ. V lost 0 bases to trimming and J lost 5 bases, with 14 bases between them. CDR3 amino acids: CASSLEGGGRETQYF. As DNA, the CDR3 is TGCGCCAGCAGCTTGGAAGGCGGAGGGAGGGAGACCCAGTACTTC.

The chain uses TRBV12-3 or TRBV12-4 and TRBJ2-4; D is perhaps TRBD1 (8 bases). The CDR3 is 13 residues long. The ends were cut back, 5 bases at V and 7 bases at J, with 12 bases in the middle. For the CDR3, the DNA is TGTGCCAGCAGTGCACAGGGGGGGAACATTCAGTACTTC. Translation gives CASSAQGGNIQYF.

The chain carries TRBV2 and TRBJ1-5; D is possibly TRBD1 (5 bases). Germline-derived CDR1 and CDR2 are SNHLY and FYNNEI. The V and J ends lost 0 bases and 7 bases respectively, with 10 bases between them. This CDR3 comprises 14 residues. The CDR3 nucleotides read TGTGCCAGCAGTGAAGCGGGGGGAAGACAGCCCCAGCATTTT. Translation gives CASSEAGGRQPQHF.

This sequence joins TRBV4-1 and TRBJ1-2, with D perhaps matching TRBD1 (6 bases). CDR1 is MGHRA, CDR2 YSYEKL, per germline. Trimming pared 2 bases from V and 5 bases from J, leaving 12 bases between. The CDR3 sequence is 14 residues long. The CDR3 protein is CASSQFDRTYGYTF. CDR3 nucleotides: TGCGCCAGCAGCCAATTTGACAGGACTTATGGCTACACCTTC.

The V call is TRBV10-3, the J call TRBJ1-5; D is undetermined. V lost 2 bases and J lost 1, with 6 bases in between. The CDR3 runs to 14 residues. CDR1 and CDR2 from the germline V gene are ENHRY and SYGVKD. In DNA, the CDR3 is TGTGCCATCAGTGAGACCCGGAGCAATCAGCCCCAGCATTTT. This encodes CAISETRSNQPQHF.

The chain combines TRBV29-1 with TRBJ2-7, with a weak D call TRBD1 (5 bases). This CDR3 is 11 amino acids long. Germline CDR1 and CDR2: SQVTM and ANQGSEA. Trimming shortened V by 3 bases and J by 6 bases, and 9 bases separated the two germline ends. In DNA form, the CDR3 reads TGCAGCGTTGATAGCCAGGGCGAGCAGTACTTC. Protein sequence: CSVDSQGEQYF.

The chain couples TRBV28 to TRBJ2-3; tentative D call: TRBD1 (5 bases). The germline gives CDR1 MDHEN, CDR2 SYDVKM. V was trimmed by 5 bases and J by 3 bases, leaving 9 bases between them. The CDR3 contains 13 residues. CDR3 protein: CASSGAETDTQYF. In DNA, the CDR3 is TGTGCCAGCAGTGGGGCAGAGACAGATACGCAGTATTTT.

This clone was recorded once. The rearrangement joins TRBV7-2 to TRBJ2-5, with D perhaps TRBD1 (6 bases). The CDR3 is 15 residues long. Trimming pared 1 base from V and 7 bases from J, leaving 16 bases between. The germline gives CDR1 SGHTA, CDR2 FQGNSA. CDR3 loop: CASSLEGHPGVTQYF. The CDR3 DNA sequence: TGTGCCAGCAGCTTAGAAGGCCACCCAGGGGTGACCCAGTACTTC. The variable domain in full, completed from reference TRBV7-2 and TRBJ2-5, reads GAGVSQSPSNKVTEKGKDVELRCDPISGHTALYWYRQSLGQGLEFLIYFQGNSAPDKSGLPSDRFSAERTGGSVSTLTIQRTQQEDSAVYLCASSLEGHPGVTQYFGPGTRLLVL.

This chain connects TRBV20-1 to TRBJ1-4; the D gene is possibly TRBD1 (6 bases). Trimming stripped 3 bases from V and 8 bases from J, with 28 bases between. The CDR3 is 18 amino acids. Germline values: CDR1 DFQATT, CDR2 SNEGSKA (reference sequence). In DNA form, the CDR3 reads TGCAGTGCTAGTTTGGGGGCAACACAGGGATCGATAAGGGAAAAACTGTTTTTT. Protein: CSASLGATQGSIREKLFF.

The V and J genes are TRBV5-1 and TRBJ2-3, with unresolved D. CDR1 is SGHRS and CDR2 is YFSETQ in the germline V gene. Between the trimmed V and J ends, which lost 4 bases and 1 base, there was a span of 16 bases. The CDR3 runs to 16 residues. CDR3 sequence: CASSAFTESGTDTQYF. CDR3 nucleotides: TGCGCCAGCAGCGCCTTCACAGAAAGTGGCACAGATACGCAGTATTTT.

In its sample, this clone was seen a few times. Different DNA sequences within this sample yield the same CDR3. The gene calls are TRBV7-2 and TRBJ2-5; 9 bases agree with TRBD2. Germline CDR1 SGHTA, CDR2 FQGNSA. After removal of 6 bases from V and 4 bases from J, the junction contained 6 bases not matched to a gene. The CDR3 is 14 amino acids. CDR3 in DNA: TGTGCCAGCAGACCTACTAGCGGGTCAGAGACCCAGTACTTC. It is translated as CASRPTSGSETQYF. Supplemented by reference TRBV7-2 and TRBJ2-5, the full variable domain reads GAGVSQSPSNKVTEKGKDVELRCDPISGHTALYWYRQSLGQGLEFLIYFQGNSAPDKSGLPSDRFSAERTGGSVSTLTIQRTQQEDSAVYLCASRPTSGSETQYFGPGTRLLVL.

The sample holds a few counts of this clone. The chain links TRBV10-1 to TRBJ2-5; D is unclear. Germline V gene data show CDR1 as WNHNN and CDR2 as SYGVQD (reference sequence). The CDR3 is made up of 10 amino acids. V was shortened by 5 bases and J by 5 bases, with 3 bases between the two germline ends. The CDR3 DNA reads TGCGCCAGCAGTCGGGAGACCCAGTACTTC. Its translation is CASSRETQYF.

This chain joins TRBV14 and TRBJ1-3; D gene unclear. Germline CDR1 SGHDN, CDR2 FVKESK. Trimming shortened V by 0 bases and J by 2 bases, and 8 bases separated the two germline ends. The CDR3 runs 15 residues. DNA for the CDR3: TGTGCCAGCAGCCAAGAAATCGGTGCTGGAAACACCATATATTTT. It encodes CASSQEIGAGNTIYF. The full variable domain, with the rest looked up from reference TRBV14 and TRBJ1-3, is EAGVTQFPSHSVIEKGQTVTLRCDPISGHDNLYWYRRVMGKEIKFLLHFVKESKQDESGMPNNRFLAERTGGTYSTLKVQPAELEDSGVYFCASSQEIGAGNTIYFGEGSWLTVV.

This sequence joins TRBV7-2 and TRBJ1-1; the D is unclear. CDR1 and CDR2 from the germline V gene are SGHTA and FQGNSA. This CDR3 has 16 residues. Trimming removed 4 bases from V and 7 bases from J, with 22 bases in between. For the CDR3, the DNA is TGTGCCAGCAGCTCTCCCCGTGCGGCTGCTCGGGGTGAAGCTTTCTTT. It yields the protein CASSSPRAAARGEAFF. The variable domain in full, with the rest retrieved from reference TRBV7-2 and TRBJ1-1, is GAGVSQSPSNKVTEKGKDVELRCDPISGHTALYWYRQSLGQGLEFLIYFQGNSAPDKSGLPSDRFSAERTGGSVSTLTIQRTQQEDSAVYLCASSSPRAAARGEAFFGQGTRLTVV.

The genes are TRBV6-6 and TRBJ2-7; D is possibly TRBD1 (6 bases). CDR3 size: 14 residues. V lost 2 bases to trimming and J lost 2 bases, with 10 bases between them. Looked up from germline, CDR1 is MNHNY and CDR2 is SVGAGI (reference sequence). The CDR3 reads CASSYRDKTYEQYF. The CDR3 coding sequence is TGTGCCAGCAGTTACCGGGACAAAACCTACGAGCAGTACTTC.